This T cell receptor (beta chain) derives from a study of blood T cells in healthy people across ages (dated by TCRdb to 2013 to 2016). About the full investigation: In model experiments, roughly one uniquely barcoded TCR beta cDNA molecule per two T cells was captured by template switching. Donors were grouped into four age groups: young (average roughly 16 years), middle-aged (about 40), aged (around 56) and long-lived (over 80). To avoid experimental bias, donors of different ages were spread randomly across the sequencing lanes. The study measured age-related changes in TCR beta repertoire diversity using deep sequencing normalized with unique cDNA molecular identifiers. Using the same blood draw, the study looked at two additional independent replicas of 1 million unique cDNA reads for two donors, one aged 18 to 30 and the other aged 80 or older. The paper's findings and limits, for the study overall: The long-lived group showed more naive CD4+ T cells, fewer expanded clones and increased TCR diversity than the aged group, suggesting age selection. Estimates of total diversity from one million sequenced T cells were regarded as lower bounds and underestimates. Conclusive comparison of naive and antigen-experienced compartments was prevented by the profiling of bulk unsorted PBMCs. Observed TCR beta diversity per million T cells fell roughly linearly with age, and a significant reduction was already apparent by age around 44. The CMV infection status of donors was not known, potentially confounding age-related changes in expanded clonotypes. A strong correlation was found between observed TCR beta diversity and the percentage of naive T cells measured by flow cytometry.

Based on the germline V gene, the CDR1 and CDR2 sequences are SGHRS and YFSETQ. The CDR3 numbers 12 residues from cysteine through phenylalanine. Solely the CDR3 DNA is kept, with 36 bases framed from the first base. Donors were approximately 42 systemically healthy Caucasian individuals from Russia aged roughly 6 to 100 years. Approximately 11 milliliters of peripheral blood were drawn from each donor into EDTA-treated Vacutainer tubes. Ficoll-Paque density-gradient centrifugation was used to isolate PBMCs, with at least 6 million obtained per sample. Trizol reagent was used to extract total RNA from PBMCs, with at least 6 micrograms per sample. Naive CD45RAhigh/CD27high T cell percentages were measured by flow cytometry on a PBMC aliquot from every donor. Library prep was done by 5' RACE. The sequencer was an Illumina HiSeq 2500. A second PCR of roughly 7 to 12 cycles was performed with a sample-barcoded 5' primer and a J-beta primer mix. Each TCR beta cDNA molecule received a unique molecular identifier from a template-switch 5' adaptor carrying 12 random nucleotides. Each sample yielded at least 2.5 million CDR3-containing paired-end reads. All of the RNA was converted into first-strand cDNA using the Mint cDNA synthesis kit, with a TRBC-specific oligonucleotide serving as the primer. All cDNA was treated with uracil-DNA glycosylase and then went through a first 18-cycle PCR with the universal primers M1SS and BC2_uni_R. On the study's bioinformatics: For normalization, 1 million high-quality reads were randomly selected from each sample, with every read carrying a distinct molecular identifier. Reads sharing molecular identifiers were discarded rather than binned into consensus sequences. MiTCR, set to a Q25 quality threshold and the strictest error-elimination algorithm, was used for CDR3 identification, clonotype clustering and error correction. A nonparametric unseen species model using Euler transformation provided a lower-bound estimate of total TCR beta diversity. The public reads were reprocessed in TCRdb via fastp at Q25 and MiXCR, keeping in-frame beta chains. CDR3 protein sequences are deduplicated, and each keeps its most common genes and DNA. It is TCRdb's table, rather than the study itself, that gives the V and J calls and clone size. This sample lists hundreds of thousands of distinct CDR3 sequences; around two thirds were detected once. The biggest ten clones account for around a quarter of the sample.

Regarding this clonotype: Its antigen is currently not known. The junction does not match germline at one end; this may be a read error.

The source of this sequence is a man between 25 and 39 years old in good health. The rearranged chain carries TRBV5-1 and TRBJ1-4, with 7 central nucleotides matching TRBD1. Sequencing was done on a sample of blood. The CDR3 protein: CVSSLKPGQLFF. The nucleotides read TGCGTCAGCAGCCTTAAACCGGGACAGCTGTTTTTT. Here the CDR3 is joined to the reference TRBV5-1 and TRBJ1-4 genes, and the full variable domain is: KAGVTQTPRYLIKTRGQQVTLSCSPISGHRSVSWYQQTPGQGLQFLFEYFSETQRNKGNFPGRFSGRQFSNSRSEMNVSTLELGDSALYLCVSSLKPGQLFFGSGTQLSVL.